The source of this T cell receptor (beta chain) is a study of cytomegalovirus exposure and HLA in healthy donors (dated by TCRdb to about 2017). Describing the broader study: An earlier analysis of roughly 610 of the donors reported under 300 Gb of sequence data and 100 million to 120 million unique TCR beta sequences obtained from roughly 170 million T cells. To decide whether each TCR beta V gene segment behaved as functional or pseudogenic, an earlier analysis of some 600 of the donors relied on high-throughput TCR beta sequencing. A later genetic analysis took genome-wide SNP genotypes for about 55% of the roughly 670 donors and used that subset as a discovery cohort. The study combined high-throughput TCR immunosequencing, statistical association of individual TCRs with disease status, and machine learning to predict cytomegalovirus infection status. Every discovery cohort repertoire had been produced on one sequencing platform. Roughly 300 gigabases of sequencing data and approximately 80 million unique TCR sequences were included in an early release covering roughly 700 HLA-typed donors. Four to six DR-DQ haplotypes were handled as single units for association and clustering, since linkage in the cohort was strong. In addition to the first cohort of 666 subjects, a separate validation cohort of 130 or so different subjects was used. Alongside the repertoire data, information on donor age, sex, ethnicity and CMV serostatus was compiled. In a later analysis, previously published TCR beta repertoires from more than 500 donors were re-analyzed and high-resolution HLA genotyping was added so that TCR occurrence patterns could be studied. On average, over 200,000 unique TCR beta nucleotide sequences were sequenced per donor among several hundred genotyped donors of the cohort, with roughly 18% of those sequences being non-productive. HLA typing covered class I and class II loci at four-digit resolution. Rather than drawing on any new phenotypic data, the later analysis identified candidate immune exposures from TCR beta sequences and the way those sequences occurred across donors. Of the 300 to 450 genotyped donors, more than 75% were placed in the genetic ancestry cluster associated with self-reported Caucasian donors. The T cell repertoires of some 700 subjects were profiled by immunosequencing and related to cytomegalovirus serostatus. The number of donors typed differed by locus, with about 629-640 for A, B, C, DRB1 and DQB1, roughly 520 for DQA1, 600 to 610 for DPA1, and around 460 for DPB1. The study was designed to test whether signatures of past pathogen exposure could be identified by cataloging public T cell receptors.

From the cysteine through the phenylalanine, the CDR3 covers 14 amino acids. The retained sequence is limited to the CDR3, 42 bases, with the frame set at the first base. Sequences MDHEN (CDR1) and SYDVKM (CDR2) are obtained from the germline V gene. V is reduced by 3 bases and J by 0 bases, leaving a spacing of 9 bases between them. The protocol used for the library was the immunoSEQ multiplex PCR assay. For the multiplex PCR, a mixture combining 60 forward primers for TCR Vbeta segments and 13 reverse primers for TCR Jbeta segments was used. A multiplex PCR assay on genomic DNA amplified the CDR3 region of rearranged TCR beta genes. The Illumina HiSeq System was used to sequence the amplified TCR beta libraries as 87-base-pair reads. The study's own analysis went as follows. A later analysis counted some 74 million unique TCR beta chains across the 666 repertoires, and some 12 million of these chains were shared by at least two donors. A nearest-neighbor algorithm error-corrected the raw reads and collapsed the reads into unique sequences, merging closely related sequences to remove PCR and sequencing errors. Alignment of CDR3 sequences to IMGT reference sequences was used to assign V, D and J gene segments. Each retained sequence needed at least a six-nucleotide match to both a V gene segment and a J gene segment. A rearrangement counted as productive if the CDR3 had no stop codons and remained in frame with V and J, and every other rearrangement counted as non-productive. CDR3 was defined according to IMGT convention as the region running from the second conserved V-encoded cysteine to the conserved J-encoded phenylalanine. The earlier analysis of 587 of the donors excluded any sequence lacking an unambiguous match to a single V gene segment. An earlier analysis of 587 of the donors called V segments functional above 56.7% productive rearrangements and segregating when the between-donor standard deviation exceeded 5%. To diagnose cytomegalovirus status from the catalog of TCR beta chain sequences, a statistical classification framework was built. V and J gene assignment, in a later analysis, came from comparing TCR nucleotide sequences with IMGT/GENE-DB human TR gene sequences. The TCRdist pipeline was used in a later analysis to assign CDR3 sequences and most-parsimonious VDJ recombination scenarios. In a later analysis, each TCR beta chain was defined by its CDR3 amino acid sequence together with its V-gene family, and reads without a unique V-gene family were excluded. A later analysis removed nearly 600 highly shared, low-generation-probability nucleotide sequences to deal with suspected cross-contamination and a sequencing artifact. In a later analysis, a clonal expansion index for each public chain was calculated from normalized within-repertoire ranks of inferred template counts. Generation probabilities in a later analysis came from a VDJ recombination model fitted to out-of-frame rearrangements, and those results were checked against IGoR. A later analysis scored TCR-TCR, TCR-HLA and TCR-CMV co-occurrence with hypergeometric tests, applying a repertoire-size bias correction to TCR pairs. In a later analysis, false discovery rates were estimated by permuting HLA or CMV assignments 20 times. In a later analysis, co-occurring TCRs were grouped using DBSCAN, with TCRdist sequence similarity added in when clustering inside HLA-allele-positive subsets. Repertoires with fewer than 30,000 or more than 120,000 public chains were left out of co-occurrence clustering, as were five repertoires with anomalous nucleotide sharing. In TCRdb, the immuneACCESS table is reduced to in-frame sequences with V and J assigned. These tables do not hold every clone; where another copy was compared, an unresolved V gene accounts for under half, and the others remain unexplained. V and J calls plus clone size are reproduced from that table; the DNA served to infer D and trimming. A total of 140,000 to 150,000 clones appear in this sample, more than 80% of them only once. The leading ten clones occupy approximately 4% of the sample.

The cohort consisted of 600 to 700 healthy bone marrow donors. At the time of sampling, all cohort members were nominally healthy, though unrecorded immune exposures were likely present. The donor was CMV seropositive and belonged to the group of 250 to 300 seropositive cohort members. Each donor provided a peripheral blood sample, and peripheral blood mononuclear cells were used for TCR beta sequencing. The Qiagen DNeasy Blood Extraction Kit was used to extract genomic DNA from the blood cell samples. Summary of the overall study and its limitations: Some IMGT-functional V segments, including TRBV6-2 and TRBV6-3, could not be distinguished by the 87-base-pair reads and were therefore excluded. A later analysis found that TCR association rates varied across HLA loci, with DRB1 alleles showing the most associated TCRs and HLA-C alleles the fewest. A further reported finding was that TCR beta sequences accurately predicted the HLA-A and HLA-B alleles for most subjects in the first cohort. Compared with the roughly 600-donor mean, donors in an Asian-associated ancestry cluster had fewer N-insertions in productive TCRs, according to a later genetic analysis. When HLA alleles, especially DR and DQ, strongly co-occurred, TCR associations were difficult to assign to individual alleles. Correlated functional status among segregating V segments might be attributable to linkage disequilibrium, but an unknown experimental factor could not be ruled out. A later analysis found that HLA-associated TCR beta chains were more clonally expanded and had lower generation probabilities than equally common non-associated chains. Because HLA typing was unavailable for some donors at each locus, only the typed subset was used in association tests. Specific HLA alleles were associated with roughly 17,000 TCR beta sequences at a false discovery rate of 0.05 in a later analysis. The classifier was reported to diagnose cytomegalovirus status with high specificity and sensitivity in both the original cohort and the validation cohort. Several of the top co-occurrence clusters appeared to be linked to parvovirus B19, influenza, CMV and Epstein-Barr virus, according to a later analysis. Over 15 rarely observed V segments, including chromosome 9 orphons, were excluded from the earlier analysis of a few hundred of the donors because counts were too low. While some public TCRs were present in many individuals, most TCR sequences turned up only very rarely across donors. A cluster of highly shared sequence variants was judged likely to be a technical artifact of the sequencing pipeline. Presence/absence analyses assumed roughly uniform sequencing depth across donors, an assumption that may not hold. A total of 164 TCR beta chains were listed by the study as associated with cytomegalovirus. For the cohort, immune exposure information was limited to CMV serostatus. According to a later analysis, most CMV-associated TCR beta chains appeared to be HLA-restricted, and the HLA associations seemed to be driven largely by CMV exposure. Only TCR beta chains were sequenced in this cohort, and the absence of alpha or paired-chain data limited detectable features. A few of the identified cytomegalovirus-associated TCR beta chains were confirmed in vitro to be specific for cytomegalovirus antigens. According to the authors, the approach could potentially be generalized to other disease states and immunological phenotypes. In a later genetic analysis, a missense DCLRE1C variant was associated with V-gene and J-gene trimming of TCR beta chains, and the association was replicated in an independent cohort. Broadly in line with IMGT annotations, most TCR beta V segments showed up in productive rearrangements about 90% or about 30% of the time in an earlier analysis of some 590 of the donors.

Comment on this clone: Its antigen remains undetermined. The sample holds no much larger clone one base away, and base qualities are not on file.

This TCR was recovered from a middle-aged woman in good health and CMV-seropositive. The chain joins TRBV28 to TRBJ2-7; the D region possibly corresponds to TRBD2 (5 bases align). Sequencing input: PBMCs. Read as DNA, the sequence is TGTGCCAGCAGTTTGAGGGTTCGCTCCTACGAGCAGTACTTC. It specifies CASSLRVRSYEQYF.